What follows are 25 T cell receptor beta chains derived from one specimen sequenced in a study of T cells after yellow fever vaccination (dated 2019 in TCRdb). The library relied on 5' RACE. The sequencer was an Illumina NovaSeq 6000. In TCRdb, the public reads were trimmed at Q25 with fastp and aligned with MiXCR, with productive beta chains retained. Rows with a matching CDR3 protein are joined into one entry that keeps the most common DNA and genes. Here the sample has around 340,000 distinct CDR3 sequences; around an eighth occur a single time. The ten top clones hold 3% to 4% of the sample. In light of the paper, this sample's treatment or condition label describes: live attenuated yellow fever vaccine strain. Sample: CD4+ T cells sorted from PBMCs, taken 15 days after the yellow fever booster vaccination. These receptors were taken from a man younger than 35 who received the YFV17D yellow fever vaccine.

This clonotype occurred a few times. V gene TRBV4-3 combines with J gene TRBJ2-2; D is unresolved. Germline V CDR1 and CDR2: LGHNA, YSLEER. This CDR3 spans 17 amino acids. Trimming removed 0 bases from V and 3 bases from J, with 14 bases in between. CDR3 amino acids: CASSQDPYLPDTGELFF. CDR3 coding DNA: TGCGCCAGCAGCCAAGACCCATACCTGCCAGACACCGGGGAGCTGTTTTTT.

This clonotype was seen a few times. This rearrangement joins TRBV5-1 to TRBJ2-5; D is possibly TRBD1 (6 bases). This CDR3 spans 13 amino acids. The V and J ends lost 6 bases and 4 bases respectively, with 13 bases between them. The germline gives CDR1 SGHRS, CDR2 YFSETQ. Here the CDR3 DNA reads TGCGCCAGCAAAACAGGGTTGGGAGAGACCCAGTACTTC. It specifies CASKTGLGETQYF. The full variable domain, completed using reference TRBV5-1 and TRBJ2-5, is KAGVTQTPRYLIKTRGQQVTLSCSPISGHRSVSWYQQTPGQGLQFLFEYFSETQRNKGNFPGRFSGRQFSNSRSEMNVSTLELGDSALYLCASKTGLGETQYFGPGTRLLVL.

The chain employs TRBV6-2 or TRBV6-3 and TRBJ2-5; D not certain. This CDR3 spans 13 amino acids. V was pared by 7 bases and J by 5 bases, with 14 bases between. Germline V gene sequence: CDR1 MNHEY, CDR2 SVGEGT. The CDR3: CASTDGGAETQYF. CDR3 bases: TGTGCCAGCACCGACGGTGGAGCGGAGACCCAGTACTTC.

This chain's CDR3 is CASSPFDRSHEQYF. CDR3 in DNA: TGCGCCAGCAGCCCATTCGACAGAAGCCACGAGCAGTACTTC. The J gene is TRBJ2-7, the V gene TRBV5-1; maybe TRBD1 (5 bases). The CDR3 is 14 amino acids. Germline lookup yields CDR1 SGHRS and CDR2 YFSETQ. Trimming took off 4 bases at V and 5 bases at J, with 16 bases between the two ends.

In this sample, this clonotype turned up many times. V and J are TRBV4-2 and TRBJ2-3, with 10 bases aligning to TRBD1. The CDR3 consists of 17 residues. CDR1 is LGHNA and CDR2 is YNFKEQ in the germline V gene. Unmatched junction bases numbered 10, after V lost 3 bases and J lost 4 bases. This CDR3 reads CASSQRVGQGPSDTQYF. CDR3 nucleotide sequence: TGTGCCAGCAGCCAGCGAGTGGGACAGGGGCCGTCAGATACGCAGTATTTT.

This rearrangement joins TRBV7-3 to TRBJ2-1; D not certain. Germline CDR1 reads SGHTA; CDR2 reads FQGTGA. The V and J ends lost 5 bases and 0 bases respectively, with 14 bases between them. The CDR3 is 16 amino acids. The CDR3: CASSPLWTDSYNEQFF. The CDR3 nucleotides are TGTGCCAGCAGCCCCCTTTGGACCGACTCCTACAATGAGCAGTTCTTC. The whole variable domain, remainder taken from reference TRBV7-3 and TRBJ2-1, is GAGVSQTPSNKVTEKGKYVELRCDPISGHTALYWYRQSLGQGPEFLIYFQGTGAADDSGLPNDRFFAVRPEGSVSTLKIQRTERGDSAVYLCASSPLWTDSYNEQFFGPGTRLTVL.

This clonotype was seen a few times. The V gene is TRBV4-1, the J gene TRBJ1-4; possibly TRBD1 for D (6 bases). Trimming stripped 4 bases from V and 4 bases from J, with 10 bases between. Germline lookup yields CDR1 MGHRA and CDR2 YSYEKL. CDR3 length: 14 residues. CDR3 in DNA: TGCGCCAGCAGCCCAACAGGGAATAATGAAAAACTGTTTTTT. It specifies CASSPTGNNEKLFF.

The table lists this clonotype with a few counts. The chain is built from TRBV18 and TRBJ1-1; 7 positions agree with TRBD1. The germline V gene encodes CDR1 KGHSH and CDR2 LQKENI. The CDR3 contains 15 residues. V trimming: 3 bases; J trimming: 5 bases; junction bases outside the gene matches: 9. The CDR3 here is CASSPEGARGTEAFF. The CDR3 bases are TGTGCCAGCTCACCGGAGGGGGCGCGGGGGACTGAAGCTTTCTTT.

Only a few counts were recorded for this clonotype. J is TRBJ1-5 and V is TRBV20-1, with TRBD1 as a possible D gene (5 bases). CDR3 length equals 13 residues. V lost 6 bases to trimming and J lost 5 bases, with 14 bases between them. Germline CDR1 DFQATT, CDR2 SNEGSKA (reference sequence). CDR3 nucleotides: TGCAGTGCCACACAGGACCCAGATCAGCCCCAGCATTTT. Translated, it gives CSATQDPDQPQHF.

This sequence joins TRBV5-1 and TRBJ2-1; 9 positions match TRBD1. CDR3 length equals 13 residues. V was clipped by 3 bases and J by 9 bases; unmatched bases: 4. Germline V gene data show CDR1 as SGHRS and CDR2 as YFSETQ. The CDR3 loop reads CASSWDRVGEQFF. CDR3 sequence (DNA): TGCGCCAGCAGCTGGGACAGGGTCGGTGAGCAGTTCTTC. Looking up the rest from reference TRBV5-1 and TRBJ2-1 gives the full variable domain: KAGVTQTPRYLIKTRGQQVTLSCSPISGHRSVSWYQQTPGQGLQFLFEYFSETQRNKGNFPGRFSGRQFSNSRSEMNVSTLELGDSALYLCASSWDRVGEQFFGPGTRLTVL.

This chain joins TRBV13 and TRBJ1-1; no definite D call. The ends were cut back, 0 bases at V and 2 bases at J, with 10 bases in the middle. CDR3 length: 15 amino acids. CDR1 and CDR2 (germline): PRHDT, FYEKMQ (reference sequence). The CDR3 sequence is CASSLGGRHNTEAFF. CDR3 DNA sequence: TGTGCCAGCAGCTTAGGCGGACGGCACAACACTGAAGCTTTCTTT.

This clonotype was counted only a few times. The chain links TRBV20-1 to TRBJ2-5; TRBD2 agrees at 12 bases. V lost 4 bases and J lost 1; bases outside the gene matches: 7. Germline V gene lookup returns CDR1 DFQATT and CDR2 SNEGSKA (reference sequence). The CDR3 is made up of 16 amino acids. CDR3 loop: CSATRLAGAIQETQYF. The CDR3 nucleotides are TGCAGTGCTACCAGACTAGCGGGGGCTATCCAAGAGACCCAGTACTTC.

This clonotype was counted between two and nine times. CDR3 bases: TGTGCCAGCAGCTTAGCTGAAAAACTGTTTTTT. Amino acid sequence: CASSLAEKLFF. The V gene is TRBV5-5, the J gene TRBJ1-4; the D is unclear. V dropped 2 bases and J dropped 7 bases, with 3 bases sitting between them. Germline assignment: CDR1 SGHKS and CDR2 YYEKEE (reference sequence). The CDR3 consists of 11 residues.

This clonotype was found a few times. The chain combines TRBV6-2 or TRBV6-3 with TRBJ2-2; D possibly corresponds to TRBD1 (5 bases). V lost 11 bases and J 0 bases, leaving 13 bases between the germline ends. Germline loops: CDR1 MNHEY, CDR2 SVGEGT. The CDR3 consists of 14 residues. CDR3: CASAARANTGELFF. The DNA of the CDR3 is TGTGCCTCTGCGGCCAGGGCGAACACCGGGGAGCTGTTTTTT.

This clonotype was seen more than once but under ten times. This CDR3 reads CASRERQYTDTQYF. The CDR3 coding sequence is TGCGCCAGCAGAGAACGACAGTACACAGATACGCAGTATTTT. The chain joins TRBV5-1 to TRBJ2-3, with D maybe TRBD1 (5 bases). Per germline, CDR1 SGHRS and CDR2 YFSETQ. V lost 5 bases to trimming and J lost 2 bases, with 12 bases between them. This CDR3 is built from 14 residues.

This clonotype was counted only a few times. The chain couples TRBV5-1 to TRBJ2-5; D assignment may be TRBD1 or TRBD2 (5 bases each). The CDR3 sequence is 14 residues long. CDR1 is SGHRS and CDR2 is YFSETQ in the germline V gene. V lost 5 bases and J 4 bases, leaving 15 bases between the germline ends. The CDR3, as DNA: TGCGCCAGCAGTCTTCCCGGGGCTGGAGAGACCCAGTACTTC. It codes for CASSLPGAGETQYF.

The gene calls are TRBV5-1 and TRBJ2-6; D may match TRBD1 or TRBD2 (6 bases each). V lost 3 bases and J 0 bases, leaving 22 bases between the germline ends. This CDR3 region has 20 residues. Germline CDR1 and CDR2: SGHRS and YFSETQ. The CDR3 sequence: CASSSEGGRPARSGANVLTF. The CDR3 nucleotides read TGCGCCAGCAGCTCCGAGGGGGGACGCCCCGCCCGCTCTGGGGCCAACGTCCTGACTTTC.

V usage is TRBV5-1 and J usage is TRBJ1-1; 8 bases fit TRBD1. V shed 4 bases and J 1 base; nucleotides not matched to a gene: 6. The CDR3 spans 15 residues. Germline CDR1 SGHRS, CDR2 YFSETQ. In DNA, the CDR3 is TGCGCCAGCAGCGCAGGGACAGGAAAGAACACTGAAGCTTTCTTT. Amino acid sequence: CASSAGTGKNTEAFF.

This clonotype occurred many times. The CDR3 coding sequence is TGTGCCAGCAGCCAATTACAGGGGTCCACAAAACTTAACACCGGGGAGCTGTTTTTT. Its protein is CASSQLQGSTKLNTGELFF. V gene TRBV4-2 combines with J gene TRBJ2-2, with TRBD1 matching 7 bases. The CDR3 covers 19 residues. Germline trimming cut 2 bases from V and 2 bases from J; bases unmatched to any gene: 14. The V gene's germline CDR1 is LGHNA and CDR2 YNFKEQ.

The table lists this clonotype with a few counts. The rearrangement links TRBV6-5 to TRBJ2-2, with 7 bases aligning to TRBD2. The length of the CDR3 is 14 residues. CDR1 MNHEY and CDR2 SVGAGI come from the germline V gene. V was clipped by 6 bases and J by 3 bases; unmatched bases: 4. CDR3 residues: CASRGDYYTGELFF. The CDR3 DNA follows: TGTGCCAGCAGAGGGGACTACTACACCGGGGAGCTGTTTTTT.

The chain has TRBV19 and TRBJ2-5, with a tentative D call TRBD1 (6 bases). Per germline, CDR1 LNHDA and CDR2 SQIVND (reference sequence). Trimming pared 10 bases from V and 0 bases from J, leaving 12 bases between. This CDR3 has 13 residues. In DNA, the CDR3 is TGTGCCACTTCGACAGGATACCAAGAGACCCAGTACTTC. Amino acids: CATSTGYQETQYF.

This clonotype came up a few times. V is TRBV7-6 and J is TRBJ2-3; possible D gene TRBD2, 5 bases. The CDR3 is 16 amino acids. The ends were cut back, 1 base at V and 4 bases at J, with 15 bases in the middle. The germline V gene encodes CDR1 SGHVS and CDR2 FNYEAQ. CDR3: CASSLENAAAADTQYF. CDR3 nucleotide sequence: TGTGCCAGCAGCTTAGAGAACGCCGCAGCGGCAGATACGCAGTATTTT.

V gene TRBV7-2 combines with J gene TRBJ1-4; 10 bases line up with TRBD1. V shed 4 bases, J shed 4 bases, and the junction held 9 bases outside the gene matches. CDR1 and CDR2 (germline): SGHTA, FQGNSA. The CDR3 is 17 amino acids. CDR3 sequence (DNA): TGTGCCAGCAGCTCTAGAATCGGGACAGGGGTTAATGAAAAACTGTTTTTT. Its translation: CASSSRIGTGVNEKLFF. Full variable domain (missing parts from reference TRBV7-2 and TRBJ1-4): GAGVSQSPSNKVTEKGKDVELRCDPISGHTALYWYRQSLGQGLEFLIYFQGNSAPDKSGLPSDRFSAERTGGSVSTLTIQRTQQEDSAVYLCASSSRIGTGVNEKLFFGSGTQLSVL.

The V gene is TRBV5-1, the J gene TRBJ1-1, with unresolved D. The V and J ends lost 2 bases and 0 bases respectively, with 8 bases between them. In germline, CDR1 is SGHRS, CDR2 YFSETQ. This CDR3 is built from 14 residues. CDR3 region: CASSFGDLNTEAFF. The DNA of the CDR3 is TGCGCCAGCAGCTTCGGGGATCTGAACACTGAAGCTTTCTTT.

CDR3 loop: CASSKVAKSGNEQFF. Written as DNA, the CDR3 is TGTGCCAGCAGCAAAGTGGCAAAATCCGGGAATGAGCAGTTCTTC. The rearrangement uses TRBV21-1 and TRBJ2-1; the table names TRBD1, a call not compared with the DNA. TRBV21-1 corresponds to a pseudogene. The length of the CDR3 is 15 residues.